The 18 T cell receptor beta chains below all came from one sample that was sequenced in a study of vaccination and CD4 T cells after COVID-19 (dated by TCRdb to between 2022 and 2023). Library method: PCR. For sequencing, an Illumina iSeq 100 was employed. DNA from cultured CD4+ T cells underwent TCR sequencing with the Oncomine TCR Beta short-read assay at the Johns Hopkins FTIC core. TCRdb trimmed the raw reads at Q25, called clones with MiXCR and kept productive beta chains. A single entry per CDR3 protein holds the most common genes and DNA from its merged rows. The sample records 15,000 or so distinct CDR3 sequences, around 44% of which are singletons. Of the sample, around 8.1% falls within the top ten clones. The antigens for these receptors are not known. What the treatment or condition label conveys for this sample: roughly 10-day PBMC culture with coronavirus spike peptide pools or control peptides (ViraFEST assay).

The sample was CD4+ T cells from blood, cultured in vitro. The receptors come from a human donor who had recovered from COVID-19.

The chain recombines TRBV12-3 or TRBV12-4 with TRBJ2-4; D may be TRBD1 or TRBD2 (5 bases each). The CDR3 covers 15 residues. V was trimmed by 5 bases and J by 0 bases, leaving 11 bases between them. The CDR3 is CASSTRDLAKNIQYF. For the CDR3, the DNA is TGTGCCAGCAGTACCCGGGACCTAGCCAAAAACATTCAGTACTTC.

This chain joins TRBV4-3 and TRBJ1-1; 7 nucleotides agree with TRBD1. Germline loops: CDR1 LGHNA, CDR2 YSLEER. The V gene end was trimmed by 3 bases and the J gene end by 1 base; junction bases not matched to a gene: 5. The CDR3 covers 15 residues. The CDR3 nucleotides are TGCGCCAGCAGCCACCAGGGACAGACGAACACTGAAGCTTTCTTT. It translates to CASSHQGQTNTEAFF.

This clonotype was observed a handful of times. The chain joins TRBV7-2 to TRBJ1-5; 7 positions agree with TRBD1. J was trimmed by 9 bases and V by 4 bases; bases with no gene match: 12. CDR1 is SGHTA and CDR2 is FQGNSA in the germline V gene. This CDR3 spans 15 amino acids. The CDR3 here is CASSSEGAGSPPQHF. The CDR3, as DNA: TGTGCCAGCAGCTCCGAGGGGGCAGGATCCCCGCCCCAGCATTTT. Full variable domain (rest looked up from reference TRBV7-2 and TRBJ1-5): GAGVSQSPSNKVTEKGKDVELRCDPISGHTALYWYRQSLGQGLEFLIYFQGNSAPDKSGLPSDRFSAERTGGSVSTLTIQRTQQEDSAVYLCASSSEGAGSPPQHFGDGTRLSIL.

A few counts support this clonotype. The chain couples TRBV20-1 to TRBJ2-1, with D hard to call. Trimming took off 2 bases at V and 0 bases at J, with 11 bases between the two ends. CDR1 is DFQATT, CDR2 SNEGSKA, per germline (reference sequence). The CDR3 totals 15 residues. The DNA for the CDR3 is TGCAGTGCTAGACTTTTATCGGCCTCCTACAATGAGCAGTTCTTC. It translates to CSARLLSASYNEQFF.

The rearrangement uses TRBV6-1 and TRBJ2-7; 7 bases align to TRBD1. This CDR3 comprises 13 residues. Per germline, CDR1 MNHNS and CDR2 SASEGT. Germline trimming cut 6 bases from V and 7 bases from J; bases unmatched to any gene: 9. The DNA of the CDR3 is TGTGCCAGCAGCGGGGACAGCAGGTATGAGCAGTACTTC. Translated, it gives CASSGDSRYEQYF.

The CDR3 here is CASSVTAENSPLHF. CDR3 nucleotide sequence: TGTGCCAGCAGCGTGACAGCGGAGAATTCACCCCTCCACTTT. The V call is TRBV9, the J call TRBJ1-6, with a weak D call TRBD1 (5 bases). Per germline, CDR1 SGDLS and CDR2 YYNGEE. The V end was cut by 2 bases, the J end by 7 bases, with 10 bases between. CDR3 length equals 14 residues.

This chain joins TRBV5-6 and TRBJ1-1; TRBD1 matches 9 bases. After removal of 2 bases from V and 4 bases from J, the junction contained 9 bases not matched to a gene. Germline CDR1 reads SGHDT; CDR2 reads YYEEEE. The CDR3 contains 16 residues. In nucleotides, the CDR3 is TGTGCCAGCAGCTTTAGGACAGGGGTTGGCGGCACTGAAGCTTTCTTT. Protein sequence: CASSFRTGVGGTEAFF.

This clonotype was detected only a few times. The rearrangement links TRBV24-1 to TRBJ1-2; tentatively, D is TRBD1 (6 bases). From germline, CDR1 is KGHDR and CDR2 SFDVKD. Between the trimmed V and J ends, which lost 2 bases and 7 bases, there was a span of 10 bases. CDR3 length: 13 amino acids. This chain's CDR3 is CATSDSGHRGYTF. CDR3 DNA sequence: TGTGCCACCAGTGATTCGGGACATCGTGGCTACACCTTC.

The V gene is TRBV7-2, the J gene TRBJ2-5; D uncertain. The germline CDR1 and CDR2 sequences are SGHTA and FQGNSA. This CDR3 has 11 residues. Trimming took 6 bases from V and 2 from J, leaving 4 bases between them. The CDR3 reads CASREQETQYF. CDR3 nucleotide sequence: TGTGCCAGCAGGGAACAAGAGACCCAGTACTTC. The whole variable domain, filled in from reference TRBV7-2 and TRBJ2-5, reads GAGVSQSPSNKVTEKGKDVELRCDPISGHTALYWYRQSLGQGLEFLIYFQGNSAPDKSGLPSDRFSAERTGGSVSTLTIQRTQQEDSAVYLCASREQETQYFGPGTRLLVL.

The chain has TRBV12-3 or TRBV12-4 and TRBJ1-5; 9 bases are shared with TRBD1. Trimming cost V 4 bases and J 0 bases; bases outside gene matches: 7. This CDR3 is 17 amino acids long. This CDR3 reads CASSSQTGGGSNQPQHF. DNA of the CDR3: TGTGCCAGCAGTTCTCAAACAGGGGGCGGTAGCAATCAGCCCCAGCATTTT.

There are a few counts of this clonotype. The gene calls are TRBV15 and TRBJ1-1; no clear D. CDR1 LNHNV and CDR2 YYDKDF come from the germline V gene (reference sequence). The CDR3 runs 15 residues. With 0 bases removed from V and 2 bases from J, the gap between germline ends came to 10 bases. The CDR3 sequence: CATSRDRLTNTEAFF. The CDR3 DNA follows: TGTGCCACCAGCAGAGATAGGCTTACCAACACTGAAGCTTTCTTT.

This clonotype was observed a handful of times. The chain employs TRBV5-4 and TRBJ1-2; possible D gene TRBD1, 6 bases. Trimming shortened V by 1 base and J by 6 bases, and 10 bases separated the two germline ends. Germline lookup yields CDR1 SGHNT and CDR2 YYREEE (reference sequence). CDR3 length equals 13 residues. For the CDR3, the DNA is TGTGCCAGCAGCTTGACAGGGCTCGATGGCTACACCTTC. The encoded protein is CASSLTGLDGYTF.

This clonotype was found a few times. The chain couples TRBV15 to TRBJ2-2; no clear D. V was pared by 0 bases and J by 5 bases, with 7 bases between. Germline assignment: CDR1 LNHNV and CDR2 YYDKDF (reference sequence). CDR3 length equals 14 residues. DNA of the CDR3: TGTGCCACCAGCAGAGATTACGGGACCGGGGAGCTGTTTTTT. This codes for CATSRDYGTGELFF.

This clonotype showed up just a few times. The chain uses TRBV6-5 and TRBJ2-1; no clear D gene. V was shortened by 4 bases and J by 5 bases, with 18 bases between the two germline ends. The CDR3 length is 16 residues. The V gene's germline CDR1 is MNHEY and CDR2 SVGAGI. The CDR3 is CASSSAYLGLDNEQFF. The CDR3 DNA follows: TGTGCCAGCAGTTCTGCATATCTTGGGTTAGACAATGAGCAGTTCTTC.

The CDR3 is CASSRDRSGYGYTF. Here the CDR3 DNA reads TGTGCCAGCAGTAGGGACAGGTCGGGGTATGGCTACACCTTC. The V call is TRBV6-1, the J call TRBJ1-2; 8 nucleotides line up with TRBD1. J lost 5 bases, V lost 5 bases, and 7 bases had no gene match. The length of the CDR3 is 14 residues. The germline V gene has CDR1 MNHNS and CDR2 SASEGT.

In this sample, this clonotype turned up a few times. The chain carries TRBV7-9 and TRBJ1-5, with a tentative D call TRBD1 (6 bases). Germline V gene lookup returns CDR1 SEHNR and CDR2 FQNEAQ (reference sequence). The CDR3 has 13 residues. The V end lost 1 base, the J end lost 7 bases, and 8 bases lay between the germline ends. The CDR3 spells CASSLDRAQPQHF. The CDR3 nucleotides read TGTGCCAGCAGCTTAGACAGGGCCCAGCCCCAGCATTTT.

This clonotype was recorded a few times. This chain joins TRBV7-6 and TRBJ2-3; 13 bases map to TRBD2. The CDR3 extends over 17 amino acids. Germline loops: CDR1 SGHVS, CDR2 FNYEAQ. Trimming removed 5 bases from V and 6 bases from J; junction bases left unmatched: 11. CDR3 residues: CASSRVTSGGLADTQYF. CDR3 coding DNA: TGTGCCAGCAGCCGAGTGACTAGCGGGGGGTTGGCGGATACGCAGTATTTT. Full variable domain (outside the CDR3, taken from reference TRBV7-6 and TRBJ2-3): GAGVSQSPRYKVTKRGQDVALRCDPISGHVSLYWYRQALGQGPEFLTYFNYEAQQDKSGLPNDRFSAERPEGSISTLTIQRTEQRDSAMYRCASSRVTSGGLADTQYFGPGTRLTVL.

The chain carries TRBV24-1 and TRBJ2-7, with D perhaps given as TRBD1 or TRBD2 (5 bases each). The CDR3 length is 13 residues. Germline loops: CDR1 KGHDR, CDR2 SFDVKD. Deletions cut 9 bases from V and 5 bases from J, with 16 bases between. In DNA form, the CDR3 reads TGTGCCACCGGGGGTGGACGATCAGACGAGCAGTACTTC. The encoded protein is CATGGGRSDEQYF.